Listed below are T cell receptor beta chains from one sample, sequenced in a study of cytomegalovirus exposure and HLA in healthy donors. TCRdb keeps only in-frame clones here, not all; method: immunoSEQ multiplex PCR. The table includes under 85,000 clones, 80% to 95% detected once. Sequences were obtained from PBMCs. These receptors were collected from a man younger than 30 in good health and CMV-seropositive. CDR3s include the opening cysteine and the closing phenylalanine or tryptophan. Clone size is given for some rows only: seen once, a few or many times, or a class if the clone is expanded.

J: TRBJ1-1; V: TRBV30; size: NA; CDR3: CAWFIPWTGTAFF
J: TRBJ2-1; V: TRBV18; size: NA; CDR3: CASSPKLAGTYNEQFF
J: TRBJ2-1; V: TRBV9; size: NA; CDR3: CASSVRLAGVSYNEQFF
J: TRBJ2-7; V: TRBV6-1; size: NA; CDR3: CASSEESGHPYEQYF
J: TRBJ1-1; V: TRBV2; size: NA; CDR3: CASQSLWQNTEAFF
J: TRBJ2-1; V: TRBV21-1; size: once; CDR3: CASRPRTGLETVNGNEQFF
J: TRBJ2-3; V: TRBV11-2; size: NA; CDR3: CASSLEGSQTDTQYF
J: TRBJ2-7; V: TRBV19; size: NA; CDR3: CASSIYQGHEQYF
J: TRBJ2-7; V: TRBV5-4; size: NA; CDR3: CASSLGQGLIYEQYF
J: TRBJ2-1; V: TRBV28; size: NA; CDR3: CASSYAGTGYYNEQFF
J: TRBJ1-1; V: TRBV9; size: NA; CDR3: CASSDRQGAEAFF
J: TRBJ2-7; V: TRBV7-2; size: NA; CDR3: CASSLDRVEQYF
J: TRBJ2-5; V: TRBV2; size: NA; CDR3: CASTRQGAAETQYF
J: TRBJ1-2; V: TRBV30; size: NA; CDR3: CAWSRVFGYGYTF
J: TRBJ2-1; V: TRBV5-4; size: NA; CDR3: CASSATSGSSNEQFF
J: TRBJ2-5; V: TRBV5-4; size: NA; CDR3: CASSLSSLAGEETQYF
J: TRBJ1-4; V: TRBV6-5; size: NA; CDR3: CASKITGTGDEKLFF
J: TRBJ1-2; V: TRBV28; size: NA; CDR3: CASSFDRGPNYGYTF
J: TRBJ2-6; V: TRBV10-3; size: once; CDR3: CAIPRDRAGGANVLTF
J: TRBJ2-1; V: TRBV27; size: NA; CDR3: CASSPRPPGLAVLPYQNEQFF
J: TRBJ2-2; V: TRBV7-6; size: NA; CDR3: CASSYPGGQKNTGELFF
J: TRBJ2-3; V: TRBV7-2; size: NA; CDR3: CASSFFGGLTDTQYF
J: TRBJ1-1; V: TRBV28; size: NA; CDR3: CASSRVQGWNTEAFF
J: TRBJ1-2; V: TRBV5-6; size: NA; CDR3: CASSLGGRGNYGYTF
J: TRBJ2-1; V: TRBV5-1; size: once; CDR3: CASSLSLNNEQFF
J: TRBJ2-7; V: TRBV18; size: NA; CDR3: CASSPDPGSYEQYF
J: TRBJ2-1; V: TRBV27; size: NA; CDR3: CASNSGLAGAAHEQFF
J: TRBJ2-7; V: TRBV6-5; size: NA; CDR3: CASSPRTSGPYEQYF
J: TRBJ2-2; V: TRBV7-6; size: NA; CDR3: CASSLAPPGQGAAGELFF
J: TRBJ1-5; V: TRBV4-2; size: NA; CDR3: CASSQDKSQGFKPQHF
J: TRBJ1-2; V: TRBV18; size: NA; CDR3: CASSGRQGDGYTF
J: TRBJ2-3; V: TRBV29-1; size: NA; CDR3: CSVDRAGVPDTQYF
J: TRBJ1-2; V: TRBV29-1; size: NA; CDR3: CSVDTGYGYTF
J: TRBJ2-6; V: TRBV5-1; size: NA; CDR3: CASSRSDRAGANVLTF
J: TRBJ1-3; V: TRBV5-4; size: once; CDR3: CASSSSGTVSSGNTIYF